What follows describes a single T cell receptor (beta chain). Its antigen has not been determined. Base-call qualities are not available, and no considerably larger clone is one nucleotide away. The data were taken from a study of blood T cell repertoires in COVID-19 (dated by TCRdb to 2020 to 2022). For the wider study: Collaborator samples came from the United States, Italy and Spain and covered acute and convalescent phases of COVID-19. The prospective study material was composed of cDNA or gDNA derived from T cells, B-cell-depleted T cells, or PBMCs. Subjects who had been exposed to COVID-19, were actively infected with it, or had recovered from it provided the deeply sampled blood TCRbeta repertoires that made up the dataset. The repertoires were released in a freely available public database intended as a resource for research on the immune response to SARS-CoV-2. The samples were drawn from two sources: the first 160 participants of the ongoing ImmuneRACE study, and 950 to 1,500 subjects contributed by 6 global collaborators. The sample metadata nearly always contained a de-identified subject ID, COVID-19 status, age in years and sex. Where available, HLA class I and class II types were taken from metadata supplied by the sample provider and were not determined by assay-based typing.

Looking up the germline V gene yields CDR1 MNHEY and CDR2 SVGAGI. Deletion took 4 bases off V and 1 base off J, with a span of 8 bases between the germline ends. Spanning cysteine to phenylalanine, the CDR3 consists of 14 amino acids. Here the CDR3 DNA is all that survives: 42 bases in frame from base 1. Enrolling through a virtual design, the prospective study's participants ranged in age from roughly 18 to 89 years and lived across roughly 24 United States geographic areas. Cohort assignment in the prospective study relied on participant-reported clinical history from a screening survey and a study questionnaire. Each participant in the prospective study had whole blood, serum and a nasopharyngeal or oropharyngeal swab collected by mobile phlebotomists. Over an approximately 2-month period, participants in the prospective study had the option of providing additional blood draws and questionnaires. Before DNA extraction, blood samples from the prospective study were shipped at room temperature or frozen.

What the work shows at the level of the full study, not this receptor alone: The quantity of clinical and demographic metadata differed by source and by participant and was supplied without curation.

TCRbeta CDR3 regions were amplified from genomic DNA using the immunoSEQ Assay, a bias-controlled multiplex PCR. The paper's processing steps were these. Nucleated cell counts per sample were estimated from amplification of reference gene primers within the assay. To quantify the absolute abundance of each unique TCRbeta CDR3 rearrangement, sequence reads were collapsed and filtered. For each sample, productive Simpson clonality was calculated by taking the square root of Simpson's diversity index across productive rearrangements. This is the immuneACCESS table as TCRdb keeps it, with only in-frame sequences that have V and J called. A part of the clones is gone; compared with another copy, unresolved V genes explain less than half, and the rest is unexplained. That table furnishes V, J and clone size, whereas the DNA furnished D and trimming. The sample data list about 210,000 clones, and roughly 85% of these were observed just once. The ten biggest clones cover 3% to 4.5% of the sample.

This receptor was taken from a woman aged 40-49 years with acute COVID-19. The V and J genes are TRBV6-5 and TRBJ1-5, with no confidently assigned D gene. The sample taken for sequencing was PBMCs or T cells enriched from blood (not recorded which). The nucleotide sequence is TGTGCCAGCAGTTTTGAGGGAAGCAATCAGCCCCAGCATTTT. Translated, this gives CASSFEGSNQPQHF.